The clone carrying this TCR beta chain was counted between two and nine times. The antigen is unknown. This record belongs to a study of response to subunit inactivated influenza vaccine. Points from the study as a whole: Every seasonal influenza vaccination brings in few new T cells, the authors suggested.

TCRdb independently ran MiXCR on the RT-PCR reads; one entry per CDR3 protein. The sample includes approximately 570,000 distinct CDR3 sequences, around 8% seen only once; the top ten take 10% to 15%. This CDR3 contains 12 residues. Between the trimmed V and J ends, which lost 5 bases and 8 bases, there was a span of 13 bases. Germline lookup yields CDR1 DFQATT and CDR2 SNEGSKA (reference sequence). The chain links TRBV20-1 to TRBJ2-1; D is unclear. This sequence originates from a man between 50 and 75 years old who received an inactivated influenza vaccine. Source: PBMCs from blood, taken around 25 months after vaccination. CDR3 residues: CSAAPDSDEQFF. The DNA for the CDR3 is TGCAGTGCTGCCCCTGACTCGGATGAGCAGTTCTTC.